Reported below is one TCR beta chain. The sample is drawn from a study of blood T cell repertoires in COVID-19. The wider study: The samples span acute and convalescent COVID-19 from the United States, Italy and Spain. PBMCs, B-cell-depleted T cells, or T cells were the source of the cDNA or gDNA that made up the material.

This CDR3 is 18 amino acids long. Trimming removed 5 bases from V and 8 bases from J; junction bases left unmatched: 18. Germline CDR1 is SGHVS and CDR2 is FNYEAQ. Per the original data handling: Estimation of nucleated cell counts relied on the amplification of reference gene primers. Measured with immunoSEQ multiplex PCR; TCRdb has only the in-frame clones, and not every one. The D gene and trimming were derived from the DNA, and the V and J assignments and clone size from that table. The sample holds some 160,000 clones, around 83% seen once. What was sequenced was peripheral blood. The chain links TRBV7-6 to TRBJ1-4; 9 bases are a match to TRBD1. The clonotype was recovered from a human donor in a cohort sampled during active COVID-19. Here the CDR3 reads CASSPRPIAGTGMEKLFF. CDR3 coding DNA: TGTGCCAGCAGCCCACGCCCCATAGCGGGGACAGGGATGGAAAAACTGTTTTTT.